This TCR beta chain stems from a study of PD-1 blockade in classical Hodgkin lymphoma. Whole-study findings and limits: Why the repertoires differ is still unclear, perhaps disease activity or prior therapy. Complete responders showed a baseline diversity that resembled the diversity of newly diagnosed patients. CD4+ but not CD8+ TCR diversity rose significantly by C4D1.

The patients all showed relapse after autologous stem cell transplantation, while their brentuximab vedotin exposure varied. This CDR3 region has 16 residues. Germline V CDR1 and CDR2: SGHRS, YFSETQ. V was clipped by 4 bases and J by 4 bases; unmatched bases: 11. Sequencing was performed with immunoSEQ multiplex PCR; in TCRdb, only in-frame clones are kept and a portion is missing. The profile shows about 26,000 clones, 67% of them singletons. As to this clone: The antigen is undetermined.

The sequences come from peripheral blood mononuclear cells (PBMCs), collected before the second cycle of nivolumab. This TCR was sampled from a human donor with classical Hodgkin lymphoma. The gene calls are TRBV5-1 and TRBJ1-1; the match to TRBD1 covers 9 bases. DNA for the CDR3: TGCGCCAGCAGCATAACCGGGACAGGGTTTGGCACTGAAGCTTTCTTT. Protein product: CASSITGTGFGTEAFF.